Below are 26 T cell receptor beta chains sequenced from a single sample in a study of T cell changes during pregnancy in multiple sclerosis. This table comes from immunoSEQ multiplex PCR, and its TCRdb copy is limited to in-frame clones, with some not included. Counted here are tens of thousands of clones, 92% occurring once; the ten biggest clones make up approximately 0.41%. Material: CD4+ T cells from peripheral blood mononuclear cells, obtained in the second trimester of pregnancy. These receptors all stem from a female donor in good health, enrolled as a control in a pregnancy study.

This chain joins TRBV2 and TRBJ1-5; a weak D match, TRBD1 (6 bases). The CDR3 is 16 residues long. The germline V gene has CDR1 SNHLY and CDR2 FYNNEI. V was clipped by 6 bases and J by 0 bases, with 15 bases between them. In DNA form, the CDR3 reads TGTGCCAGCAGCGGATTAGGACAGAATAGCAATCAGCCCCAGCATTTT. Translated, it gives CASSGLGQNSNQPQHF.

The rearrangement joins TRBV10-3 to TRBJ2-3, with D possibly being TRBD2 (5 bases). The CDR3 is made up of 11 amino acids. Germline V gene sequence: CDR1 ENHRY, CDR2 SYGVKD. V gave up 7 bases and J gave up 11 bases, with 13 bases separating them. The CDR3 spells CAIKGDGMQYF. The CDR3 bases are TGTGCCATCAAGGGCGACGGGATGCAGTATTTT.

The chain recombines TRBV11-3 with TRBJ2-2; a weak D match, TRBD1 (5 bases). The V gene's germline CDR1 is SGHNT and CDR2 YENEEA. This CDR3 region has 15 residues. The germline V and J ends were trimmed by 4 bases and 0 bases, with 9 bases remaining between them. The CDR3 region is CASSYDSANTGELFF. The CDR3 nucleotides read TGTGCCAGCAGCTACGACAGCGCGAACACCGGGGAGCTGTTTTTT. The full variable domain, completed using reference TRBV11-3 and TRBJ2-2, is EAGVVQSPRYKIIEKKQPVAFWCNPISGHNTLYWYLQNLGQGPELLIRYENEEAVDDSQLPKDRFSAERLKGVDSTLKIQPAELGDSAVYLCASSYDSANTGELFFGEGSRLTVL.

The CDR3 region has the DNA TGTGCCAGCAGCTCGGACAGGGGGACGGATTCACCCCTCCACTTT. Its protein is CASSSDRGTDSPLHF. J is TRBJ1-6 and V is TRBV7-2, with 10 nucleotides matching TRBD1. Germline V lookup: CDR1 SGHTA, CDR2 FQGNSA. CDR3 length: 15 amino acids. V was clipped by 4 bases and J by 8 bases; unmatched bases: 5.

The CDR3 DNA follows: TGTGCCAGCAGCCCGTTCTCCGGGAATGGCTACACCTTC. Protein product: CASSPFSGNGYTF. The J gene is TRBJ1-2, the V gene TRBV7-9; no clear D gene. Germline-derived CDR1 and CDR2 are SEHNR and FQNEAQ (reference sequence). This CDR3 comprises 13 residues. Trimming pared 5 bases from V and 6 bases from J, leaving 13 bases between.

V gene TRBV5-5 combines with J gene TRBJ2-1; D gene ambiguous. V lost 0 bases and J 0 bases, leaving 10 bases between the germline ends. Germline V gives CDR1 SGHKS, CDR2 YYEKEE (reference sequence). CDR3 length: 16 amino acids. The CDR3 here is CASSLGLESSYNEQFF. In DNA, the CDR3 is TGTGCCAGCAGCTTGGGGTTAGAGAGCTCCTACAATGAGCAGTTCTTC. The full variable domain, with the rest looked up from reference TRBV5-5 and TRBJ2-1, is DAGVTQSPTHLIKTRGQQVTLRCSPISGHKSVSWYQQVLGQGPQFIFQYYEKEERGRGNFPDRFSARQFPNYSSELNVNALLLGDSALYLCASSLGLESSYNEQFFGPGTRLTVL.

V and J are TRBV5-6 and TRBJ2-5; TRBD1 agrees at 10 bases. Germline trimming cut 1 base from V and 5 bases from J; bases unmatched to any gene: 14. The CDR3 length is 18 residues. Germline V CDR1 and CDR2: SGHDT, YYEEEE. The CDR3 is CASSLLPQTGGPGETQYF. In nucleotides, the CDR3 is TGTGCCAGCAGCTTGTTGCCGCAGACAGGGGGCCCGGGGGAGACCCAGTACTTC.

The V gene is TRBV6-1, the J gene TRBJ2-7, with TRBD1 matching 10 bases. V dropped 7 bases and J dropped 7; count of bases not matched to a gene: 13. CDR3 length: 15 residues. Germline V lookup: CDR1 MNHNS, CDR2 SASEGT. Here the CDR3 reads CASTLDRGAQGEQYF. The CDR3 region has the DNA TGTGCCAGCACCCTGGACAGGGGGGCCCAGGGTGAGCAGTACTTC.

The rearrangement joins TRBV5-1 to TRBJ2-5; TRBD2 matches at 11 bases. J was trimmed by 3 bases and V by 0 bases; bases with no gene match: 4. The CDR3 extends over 16 amino acids. The germline gives CDR1 SGHRS, CDR2 YFSETQ. Here the CDR3 DNA reads TGCGCCAGCAGCTTGGTGACTAGCGGGGATAAAGAGACCCAGTACTTC. Translating it yields CASSLVTSGDKETQYF.

The chain uses TRBV7-2 and TRBJ2-1; 9 bases map to TRBD2. CDR1 is SGHTA, CDR2 FQGNSA, per germline. Trimming at V came to 2 bases and at J to 9 bases, leaving 14 bases not matched to a gene. The CDR3 totals 17 residues. Here the CDR3 reads CASSLKASGANHVEQFF. The CDR3 region has the DNA TGTGCCAGCAGCTTAAAGGCTAGCGGGGCAAATCATGTTGAGCAGTTCTTC. The complete variable domain, with remaining parts taken from reference TRBV7-2 and TRBJ2-1, reads GAGVSQSPSNKVTEKGKDVELRCDPISGHTALYWYRQSLGQGLEFLIYFQGNSAPDKSGLPSDRFSAERTGGSVSTLTIQRTQQEDSAVYLCASSLKASGANHVEQFFGPGTRLTVL.

The chain is built from TRBV19 and TRBJ1-1; 7 bases are a match to TRBD1. V was pared by 0 bases and J by 1 base, with 2 bases of the junction left unmatched. This CDR3 is 15 amino acids long. From germline, CDR1 is LNHDA and CDR2 SQIVND (reference sequence). CDR3 protein: CASSIEDRWNTEAFF. CDR3 DNA sequence: TGTGCCAGTAGTATAGAGGACAGGTGGAACACTGAAGCTTTCTTT.

This clone was detected once. The V call is TRBV4-2, the J call TRBJ1-3; D is undetermined. V was trimmed by 1 base and J by 8 bases, leaving 9 bases between them. The CDR3 sequence is 13 residues long. CDR1 is LGHNA, CDR2 YNFKEQ, per germline. The CDR3 DNA is TGTGCCAGCAGCCAAGGTCGGGAGTACACCATATATTTT. Residues: CASSQGREYTIYF.

This rearrangement joins TRBV6-6 to TRBJ1-5, with TRBD1 matching over 7 bases. Germline CDR1 reads MNHNY; CDR2 reads SVGAGI (reference sequence). After removal of 6 bases from V and 1 base from J, the junction contained 6 bases not matched to a gene. The CDR3 is 15 amino acids. The DNA of the CDR3 is TGTGCCAGCAGGGAGACAGGGTTCAGCAATCAGCCCCAGCATTTT. As protein: CASRETGFSNQPQHF.

The J gene is TRBJ2-3, the V gene TRBV4-3; 10 nucleotides agree with TRBD2. V was pared by 0 bases and J by 7 bases, with 22 bases of the junction left unmatched. CDR3 length: 21 amino acids. Germline loops: CDR1 LGHNA, CDR2 YSLEER. CDR3 amino acids: CASSQDLDSGGRSTPWNTQYF. As DNA, the CDR3 is TGCGCCAGCAGCCAAGATCTGGATAGCGGGGGGCGGTCGACCCCTTGGAATACGCAGTATTTT.

The chain carries TRBV14 and TRBJ2-3; 9 nucleotides agree with TRBD1. Germline V CDR1 and CDR2: SGHDN, FVKESK. Trimming at V came to 5 bases and at J to 1 base, leaving 4 bases not matched to a gene. The CDR3 contains 15 residues. The CDR3 DNA is TGTGCCAGCAGCAAACGGGACAGGGGCACAGATACGCAGTATTTT. Translating gives CASSKRDRGTDTQYF.

The chain carries TRBV9 and TRBJ2-2, with D possibly matching TRBD1 (6 bases). Looked up from germline, CDR1 is SGDLS and CDR2 is YYNGEE. CDR3 size: 15 residues. V was cut by 0 bases and J by 2 bases, with 8 bases left in between. In DNA, the CDR3 is TGTGCCAGCAGCGTAGGAGGGGGAAACACCGGGGAGCTGTTTTTT. It translates to CASSVGGGNTGELFF.

The chain uses TRBV14 and TRBJ1-2, with TRBD1 matching over 9 bases. CDR1 and CDR2 (germline): SGHDN, FVKESK. The CDR3 is 16 amino acids. V gave up 4 bases and J gave up 2 bases; unmatched junction bases: 8. CDR3 sequence (DNA): TGTGCCAGCAGCCGGACAGGGGACCCCTCAAACTATGGCTACACCTTC. Protein sequence: CASSRTGDPSNYGYTF.

Remarks on this clone: An end of the junction does not agree with germline; a read error may underlie this. The chain uses TRBV7-2 and TRBJ2-5; 8 bases are a match to TRBD2. Per the germline V gene, CDR1 is SGHTA and CDR2 is FQGNSA. This CDR3 region has 14 residues. CDR3 DNA: TGTGCCAGCAGCGCCCGGGGGGGCCAAGGGACCCAGTACTTC. Amino acid sequence: CASSARGGQGTQYF.

The gene calls are TRBV30 and TRBJ2-2, with D possibly matching TRBD2 (5 bases). V shed 8 bases and J shed 8 bases, with 15 bases lying between them. The CDR3 contains 12 residues. Germline CDR1 is GTSNPN and CDR2 is SVGIG (reference sequence). The CDR3: CATNPGVGELFF. The CDR3 region has the DNA TGTGCCACTAATCCCGGGGTGGGGGAGCTGTTTTTT.

The chain links TRBV10-3 to TRBJ2-2; 11 nucleotides agree with TRBD1. The CDR3 totals 16 residues. The germline V gene encodes CDR1 ENHRY and CDR2 SYGVKD. The J segment lost 6 bases and the V segment lost 6 bases, leaving 9 bases of the junction unmatched. The DNA for the CDR3 is TGTGCCATCAGCCGGGACAGGGGGAAGGAGGCCGGGGAGCTGTTTTTT. Its translation is CAISRDRGKEAGELFF.

The gene calls are TRBV18 and TRBJ2-1, with D maybe TRBD2 (6 bases). The CDR3 contains 16 residues. V was pared by 3 bases and J by 8 bases, with 20 bases between. Germline V gives CDR1 KGHSH, CDR2 LQKENI. CDR3 loop: CASSPPGRQGGHEQFF. CDR3 nucleotides: TGTGCCAGCTCACCTCCCGGTCGGCAGGGAGGACATGAGCAGTTCTTC. The full variable domain, its missing parts supplied by reference TRBV18 and TRBJ2-1, is NAGVMQNPRHLVRRRGQEARLRCSPMKGHSHVYWYRQLPEEGLKFMVYLQKENIIDESGMPKERFSAEFPKEGPSILRIQQVVRGDSAAYFCASSPPGRQGGHEQFFGPGTRLTVL.

The chain uses TRBV10-3 and TRBJ1-1; no clear D gene. The V end was cut by 10 bases, the J end by 1 base, with 19 bases between. Germline V gives CDR1 ENHRY, CDR2 SYGVKD. The CDR3 totals 15 residues. This CDR3 reads CATKGRSEGNTEAFF. Written as DNA, the CDR3 is TGTGCCACTAAAGGACGGTCCGAGGGGAACACTGAAGCTTTCTTT.

The chain employs TRBV2 and TRBJ1-1, with D tentatively TRBD1 (5 bases). The CDR3 is 13 amino acids. Between the trimmed V and J ends, which lost 3 bases and 6 bases, there was a span of 11 bases. Germline V CDR1 and CDR2: SNHLY, FYNNEI. The CDR3: CASSEMGLAEAFF. The CDR3 DNA sequence: TGTGCCAGCAGTGAGATGGGGCTGGCTGAAGCTTTCTTT. The whole variable domain, remainder taken from reference TRBV2 and TRBJ1-1, is EPEVTQTPSHQVTQMGQEVILRCVPISNHLYFYWYRQILGQKVEFLVSFYNNEISEKSEIFDDQFSVERPDGSNFTLKIRSTKLEDSAMYFCASSEMGLAEAFFGQGTRLTVV.

The V gene is TRBV6-1, the J gene TRBJ2-7; D is ambiguous. The CDR3 consists of 16 residues. Between the trimmed V and J ends, which lost 0 bases and 0 bases, there was a span of 12 bases. CDR1 and CDR2 from the germline V gene are MNHNS and SASEGT. CDR3 loop: CASSEALPRSSYEQYF. The CDR3 DNA reads TGTGCCAGCAGTGAAGCGCTTCCAAGGAGCTCCTACGAGCAGTACTTC.

The chain joins TRBV5-1 to TRBJ2-1, with TRBD2 identical over 8 bases. The V and J ends lost 2 bases and 4 bases, in that order; junction bases with no gene match: 5. The CDR3 sequence is 15 residues long. The germline V gene has CDR1 SGHRS and CDR2 YFSETQ. The CDR3 coding sequence is TGCGCCAGCAGCTTTAGAGCGGGGGTTTACAATGAGCAGTTCTTC. The encoded protein is CASSFRAGVYNEQFF. Combining the CDR3 with reference TRBV5-1 and TRBJ2-1 gives the whole variable domain KAGVTQTPRYLIKTRGQQVTLSCSPISGHRSVSWYQQTPGQGLQFLFEYFSETQRNKGNFPGRFSGRQFSNSRSEMNVSTLELGDSALYLCASSFRAGVYNEQFFGPGTRLTVL.

The chain's CDR3 is CASSRTWDYEQYF. The CDR3 DNA follows: TGTGCCAGTAGTAGGACATGGGACTACGAGCAGTACTTC. The chain links TRBV19 to TRBJ2-7; D might be TRBD1 (5 bases). Deletions cut 4 bases from V and 3 bases from J, with 10 bases between. The CDR3 loop spans 13 amino acids. The germline CDR1 and CDR2 sequences are LNHDA and SQIVND (reference sequence). The full variable domain, rest sourced from reference TRBV19 and TRBJ2-7, is DGGITQSPKYLFRKEGQNVTLSCEQNLNHDAMYWYRQDPGQGLRLIYYSQIVNDFQKGDIAEGYSVSREKKESFPLTVTSAQKNPTAFYLCASSRTWDYEQYFGPGTRLTVT.